Here is one TCR beta chain with its context. The antigen it binds to is not known. Per-nucleotide qualities are absent, and no much larger clonotype sits a single base away. This entry belongs to a study of T cell responses to AZD1222 COVID-19 vaccine (dated by TCRdb to the early 2020s). The study in broad terms: AZD1222 recipients given second doses at about 4 weeks or at about 12 weeks were pooled, since spike-specific TCR depth and breadth were not found to differ between the two schedules. A total of around 240 trial participants underwent TCR sequencing, of whom some 210 received two doses of AZD1222 and 26 received two doses of the MenACWY control vaccine. Trial participants were enrolled by age into 18-55, 56-69 and 70-plus year subgroups, with 148, 28 and 57 TCR-sequenced participants respectively. Overall study results and their limits: Most participants were white British and females outnumbered males, and the authors suggested that clonal diversity may have been underestimated. Reportedly, almost half of the unique spike-specific TCRs recognized epitopes lying outside the regions that are mutated in the B.1.351 and B.1.1.7 variants. Conclusions about previously exposed vaccinees are limited, since just 5 to 7 AZD1222 recipients were seropositive for SARS-CoV-2 at baseline. Because no day 14 peak-response samples were available, the repertoires could be characterized only after the peak T cell response. The vaccine-associated CD4 TCRs covered the entire spike protein, and the dominant responses fell in regions 160-218 and 743-854. The 56-69-year group was small, and its depth increase did not reach significance, likely because of low power. After two AZD1222 doses, both the breadth and the depth of spike-specific TCRs were significantly higher than at day 0 and than in MenACWY recipients.

The CDR3 regions of human TCRbeta chains were subjected to immunosequencing. Regarding the original processing steps: Repertoire TCRs were matched against a reference library of SARS-CoV-2-specific TCRs generated with the MIRA antigen-specificity platform. Breadth was defined as the fraction of unique TCRs that were SARS-CoV-2-associated, and depth was defined as the fraction of total T cells that were SARS-CoV-2-associated. Using the MIRA data, each spike-specific TCR was mapped to the spike region that the TCR reacts to and placed in a CD4 or CD8 class. Log10-transformed breadth and depth values were compared by one-way ANOVA with Sidak's multiple comparisons tests. TCRdb's version of the immuneACCESS table is confined to in-frame rearrangements and falls short of the full clone set. An unresolved V gene accounts for under half of the shortfall where checked; the remainder is of unknown origin. V and J calls and clone size are copied from that table; D and trimming were computed from the DNA. Counted in this sample were around 99,000 clones; roughly 89% of them appeared once. The ten top clones hold roughly a fifth of the sample.

Based on the germline V gene, the CDR1 and CDR2 sequences are SGHRS and YFSETQ. The CDR3 runs 16 residues from the cysteine to the phenylalanine. Only the CDR3 DNA is retained, 48 bases long and in frame from the first base. V is pared back by 3 bases and J by 0 bases, with 16 bases lying between the germline termini. What the time point label conveys for this sample: baseline before first vaccination. The vaccinee samples were drawn from two UK trials, COV001 and COV002, one of which was a single-blind randomized controlled phase 2/3 trial testing AZD1222 (ChAdOx1 nCoV-19) in healthy adults. For TCRbeta chain sequencing, PBMC samples were collected from trial participants at day 0 and at day 28 after the second dose.

The sequence was obtained from an adult in good health. Sequences were derived from peripheral blood, sampled on day 0 of AZD1222 vaccination. Recombination joined TRBV5-1 with TRBJ2-7; the best D guess is TRBD1, with 6 bases matching. The sequenced DNA is TGCGCCAGCAGCTCAGAACGGACAGCTCTCTCCTACGAGCAGTACTTC. The resulting protein is CASSSERTALSYEQYF.